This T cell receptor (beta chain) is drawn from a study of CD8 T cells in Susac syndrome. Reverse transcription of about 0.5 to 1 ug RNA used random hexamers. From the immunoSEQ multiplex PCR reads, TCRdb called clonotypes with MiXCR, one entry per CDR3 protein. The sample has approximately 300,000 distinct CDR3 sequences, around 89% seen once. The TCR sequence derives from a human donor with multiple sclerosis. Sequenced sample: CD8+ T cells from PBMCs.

CDR3 coding DNA: TGTGCCAGCAGTCTAACAGGGGGCGGGCGAAACACCATATATTTT. Amino acid sequence: CASSLTGGGRNTIYF. J is TRBJ1-3 and V is TRBV12-3 or TRBV12-4, with 9 bases lining up with TRBD1. Unmatched junction bases numbered 7, after V lost 5 bases and J lost 5 bases. There are 15 residues in the CDR3.